A single sample gave rise to the 3 T cell receptor beta chains below, sequenced in a study of monozygotic twins with inflammatory bowel disease. TCRdb re-called the 5' RACE reads and catalogs CDR3 proteins one per entry, DNA excluded. The sample totals 300,000 to 350,000 distinct CDR3 sequences. What was sequenced was blood. These receptors originate from a human donor with ulcerative colitis or Crohn's disease, or a healthy co-twin of an affected twin (not recorded which).

V is TRBV2 and J is TRBJ2-2; TCRdb's D call of TRBD1 is untestable without DNA. Germline CDR1 and CDR2: SNHLY and FYNNEI. The CDR3 has 15 amino acids. CDR3 amino acids: CASTPGQGWAGELFF. Using reference TRBV2 and TRBJ2-2 for the parts outside the CDR3, the full variable domain is EPEVTQTPSHQVTQMGQEVILRCVPISNHLYFYWYRQILGQKVEFLVSFYNNEISEKSEIFDDQFSVERPDGSNFTLKIRSTKLEDSAMYFCASTPGQGWAGELFFGEGSRLTVL.

The chain recombines TRBV19 with TRBJ1-2; the D call from TCRdb, TRBD1, cannot be confirmed without DNA. Germline V gives CDR1 LNHDA, CDR2 SQIVND (reference sequence). This CDR3 comprises 17 residues. The CDR3 sequence: CASSIQDRPRSNYGYTF.

The CDR3 is CASSHGTRSLYGYTF. The chain joins TRBV4-1 to TRBJ1-2; TCRdb outputs TRBD1, but without DNA this stays unchecked. In germline, CDR1 is MGHRA, CDR2 YSYEKL. This CDR3 comprises 15 residues.